The 30 T cell receptor beta chains listed next were all sequenced from one sample in a study of T-cell memory formation after mild COVID-19. MiXCR, applied by TCRdb to the 5' RACE reads, yields one record per CDR3 protein. Of roughly 350,000 distinct CDR3 sequences detected, roughly 21% appear once; the ten largest clones hold approximately 13%. Sequencing used PBMCs or a T cell subset sorted from them (not recorded which). The receptors were sampled from an adult woman who had mild COVID-19 (a few samples of this study predate the infection). Cell type and time point are not known.

V usage is TRBV20-1 and J usage is TRBJ1-1, with D possibly matching TRBD1 (5 bases). This CDR3 spans 14 amino acids. The V and J ends lost 0 bases and 3 bases respectively, with 11 bases between them. Per the germline V gene, CDR1 is DFQATT and CDR2 is SNEGSKA (reference sequence). The CDR3 protein is CSARDPGEDTEAFF. The CDR3, as DNA: TGCAGTGCTAGAGATCCGGGGGAGGACACTGAAGCTTTCTTT.

The rearrangement links TRBV30 to TRBJ2-7, with D tentatively TRBD2 (5 bases). Trimming shortened V by 5 bases and J by 3 bases, and 14 bases separated the two germline ends. The CDR3 length is 13 residues. The germline gives CDR1 GTSNPN, CDR2 SVGIG (reference sequence). CDR3 loop: CAWALGSGYEQYF. The CDR3 nucleotides read TGTGCCTGGGCACTAGGCTCTGGCTACGAGCAGTACTTC.

This clonotype was seen only a few times. The gene calls are TRBV7-9 and TRBJ2-7; no definite D call. Germline-derived CDR1 and CDR2 are SEHNR and FQNEAQ (reference sequence). V lost 3 bases to trimming and J lost 4 bases, with 13 bases between them. CDR3 size: 14 residues. CDR3 sequence reads: CASSLASSNYEQYF. CDR3 coding DNA: TGTGCCAGCAGCTTGGCTTCGAGCAATTACGAGCAGTACTTC.

This clonotype was found a few times. The chain recombines TRBV5-6 with TRBJ2-1; perhaps TRBD2 as D (7 bases). Germline V lookup: CDR1 SGHDT, CDR2 YYEEEE. The CDR3 consists of 14 residues. V was pared by 1 base and J by 7 bases, with 12 bases between. The CDR3 loop is CASSLRGAMNEQFF. The CDR3 DNA is TGTGCCAGCAGCTTGCGGGGGGCTATGAATGAGCAGTTCTTC.

The rearrangement joins TRBV7-9 to TRBJ2-3; possible D gene TRBD1, 6 bases. Germline loops: CDR1 SEHNR, CDR2 FQNEAQ (reference sequence). This CDR3 spans 14 amino acids. With 1 base removed from V and 7 bases from J, the gap between germline ends came to 12 bases. In DNA form, the CDR3 reads TGTGCCAGCAGCTTAGGAGACAGGTCTAATACGCAGTATTTT. This translates into CASSLGDRSNTQYF.

The V call is TRBV12-3 or TRBV12-4, the J call TRBJ1-2; TRBD1 agrees at 12 bases. The V gene end was trimmed by 3 bases and the J gene end by 3 bases; junction bases not matched to a gene: 14. The CDR3 sequence is 19 residues long. CDR3 sequence: CASSFGGGTGGSDHYGYTF. The CDR3 DNA reads as TGTGCCAGCAGTTTTGGGGGAGGGACAGGGGGCTCCGATCACTATGGCTACACCTTC.

The V and J genes are TRBV20-1 and TRBJ2-3; tentative D call: TRBD1 (6 bases). CDR1 is DFQATT, CDR2 SNEGSKA, per germline (reference sequence). V lost 8 bases and J lost 3, with 9 bases in between. This CDR3 has 11 residues. The DNA of the CDR3 is TGCAGTCCTACAGGGACAGATACGCAGTATTTT. It codes for CSPTGTDTQYF.

In its sample, this clonotype was seen a few times. The rearrangement links TRBV6-5 to TRBJ2-7, with a tentative D call TRBD2 (5 bases). V gave up 5 bases and J gave up 8 bases, with 16 bases separating them. The CDR3 contains 13 residues. Germline values: CDR1 MNHEY, CDR2 SVGAGI. For the CDR3, the DNA is TGTGCCAGCAGTCCCCCGGAGGCTGCGAAGCAGTACTTC. This gives the protein CASSPPEAAKQYF.

This chain links TRBV20-1 with TRBJ2-1, with 8 bases that match TRBD2. Germline CDR1 DFQATT, CDR2 SNEGSKA (reference sequence). The CDR3 covers 17 residues. The trim removed 0 bases at V and 2 bases at J, leaving 9 bases unmatched. The CDR3 nucleotides read TGCAGTGCTAGAGATGGGTTTGCGGGGGGAACCTACAATGAGCAGTTCTTC. Translated, it gives CSARDGFAGGTYNEQFF.

This clonotype was found a few times. The genes are TRBV14 and TRBJ2-5; D is undetermined. Deletions cut 1 base from V and 4 bases from J, with 4 bases between. The V gene's germline CDR1 is SGHDN and CDR2 FVKESK. This CDR3 contains 12 residues. This chain's CDR3 is CASSQGAETQYF. The CDR3 nucleotides read TGTGCCAGCAGCCAAGGGGCAGAGACCCAGTACTTC.

The rearrangement links TRBV12-3 or TRBV12-4 to TRBJ1-2; D is unresolved. Trimming removed 8 bases at V and 5 bases at J, with 6 bases between. The CDR3 covers 10 residues. The CDR3: CASGVYGYTF. The DNA of the CDR3 is TGTGCCAGCGGGGTTTATGGCTACACCTTC.

The chain recombines TRBV9 with TRBJ1-1; possibly TRBD1 for D (5 bases). This CDR3 has 13 residues. Germline CDR1 and CDR2: SGDLS and YYNGEE. V lost 0 bases to trimming and J lost 3 bases, with 6 bases between them. The CDR3 DNA reads TGTGCCAGCAGCGTAGTCAGGGACACTGAAGCTTTCTTT. Amino acids: CASSVVRDTEAFF.

The chain combines TRBV5-1 with TRBJ2-2; 8 bases line up with TRBD2. The CDR3 extends over 18 amino acids. From germline, CDR1 is SGHRS and CDR2 YFSETQ. With V trimmed by 0 bases and J by 5 bases, 12 bases remained unmatched. The CDR3 coding sequence is TGCGCCAGCAGCTTGGACTCTGCGGGAGGCGGAAGAACCGGGGAGCTGTTTTTT. Residues: CASSLDSAGGGRTGELFF.

There are a few counts of this clonotype. The chain is built from TRBV15 and TRBJ1-1; no reliable D call. The germline gives CDR1 LNHNV, CDR2 YYDKDF (reference sequence). V lost 4 bases and J lost 1, with 7 bases in between. The length of the CDR3 is 13 residues. CDR3 bases: TGTGCCACCAGCATCCAGAAGAACACTGAAGCTTTCTTT. Translated: CATSIQKNTEAFF.

This chain uses TRBV2 with TRBJ2-5; D remains unclear. The V end was cut by 3 bases, the J end by 2 bases, with 13 bases between. From germline, CDR1 is SNHLY and CDR2 FYNNEI. CDR3 length: 15 amino acids. The DNA for the CDR3 is TGTGCCAGCAGTGATTCCCTGCGGCCTCAAGAGACCCAGTACTTC. As protein: CASSDSLRPQETQYF.

This clonotype was counted a few times. The chain recombines TRBV24-1 with TRBJ2-7, with D perhaps TRBD1 (6 bases). This CDR3 spans 16 amino acids. CDR1 KGHDR and CDR2 SFDVKD come from the germline V gene. V was shortened by 3 bases and J by 1 base, with 15 bases between the two germline ends. CDR3 in DNA: TGTGCCACCAGTGATCCGGACAGACCCAATTCCTACGAGCAGTACTTC. Translating gives CATSDPDRPNSYEQYF.

A few counts support this clonotype. V usage is TRBV3-1 and J usage is TRBJ1-5; no firm D call. V was clipped by 3 bases and J by 7 bases, with 13 bases between them. Germline CDR1 reads LGHDT; CDR2 reads YNNKEL (reference sequence). This CDR3 has 14 amino acids. The chain's CDR3 is CASSHLGTGQPQHF. CDR3 sequence (DNA): TGTGCCAGCAGCCACCTTGGTACGGGCCAGCCCCAGCATTTT.

This clonotype was seen a handful of times. The chain carries TRBV7-2 and TRBJ2-1; D call uncertain. V was clipped by 5 bases and J by 4 bases, with 9 bases between them. The CDR3 has 13 amino acids. Per germline, CDR1 SGHTA and CDR2 FQGNSA. CDR3 sequence: CASSRDWYNEQFF. CDR3 in DNA: TGTGCCAGCAGCCGTGACTGGTACAATGAGCAGTTCTTC.

This clonotype was recorded many times. The genes are TRBV12-3 or TRBV12-4 and TRBJ1-2, with D unclear. V was shortened by 3 bases and J by 6 bases, with 8 bases between the two germline ends. This CDR3 spans 12 amino acids. The CDR3 DNA reads TGTGCCAGCAGTTTTCCCGGGGATGGCTACACCTTC. This codes for CASSFPGDGYTF.

J is TRBJ2-5 and V is TRBV6-5; possibly TRBD2 for D (5 bases). The germline CDR1 and CDR2 sequences are MNHEY and SVGAGI. Trimming shortened V by 5 bases and J by 5 bases, and 21 bases separated the two germline ends. The CDR3 is 16 amino acids. CDR3 protein: CASSPLTGSRRETQYF. The CDR3, as DNA: TGTGCCAGCAGTCCCCTCACCGGGTCGCGGAGGGAGACCCAGTACTTC.

The chain couples TRBV6-1 to TRBJ1-2, with D uncertain. V dropped 3 bases and J dropped 0 bases, with 11 bases sitting between them. The CDR3 consists of 15 residues. Germline V gene data show CDR1 as MNHNS and CDR2 as SASEGT. As DNA, the CDR3 is TGTGCCAGCAGTGAGCCCCTCAGGCCTAACTATGGCTACACCTTC. Its protein product is CASSEPLRPNYGYTF.

This clonotype has just a few counts. V is TRBV12-3 or TRBV12-4 and J is TRBJ1-1, with D tentatively TRBD1 (5 bases). This CDR3 contains 16 residues. V was trimmed by 11 bases and J by 5 bases, leaving 27 bases between them. The CDR3 coding sequence is TGTGCCGACAACATAGGGAGGGGCCCATGGGGGACTGAAGCTTTCTTT. It specifies CADNIGRGPWGTEAFF.

The chain recombines TRBV12-3 or TRBV12-4 with TRBJ2-2; TRBD1 matches 8 bases. V was pared by 10 bases and J by 4 bases, with 8 bases of the junction left unmatched. The CDR3 is made up of 14 amino acids. The CDR3 nucleotides are TGTGCCACCGAACGGGGGACAGGCACCGGGGAGCTGTTTTTT. This translates into CATERGTGTGELFF.

CDR3 region: CASSHRGFDIQYF. CDR3 nucleotides: TGTGCCAGCAGCCACAGGGGTTTTGACATTCAGTACTTC. The rearrangement joins TRBV3-1 to TRBJ2-4, with D possibly TRBD1 on 6 matching bases. The CDR3 extends over 13 amino acids. V was cut by 3 bases and J by 8 bases, with 11 bases left in between. Germline-derived CDR1 and CDR2 are LGHDT and YNNKEL (reference sequence). Using reference TRBV3-1 and TRBJ2-4 for the parts outside the CDR3, the full variable domain is DTAVSQTPKYLVTQMGNDKSIKCEQNLGHDTMYWYKQDSKKFLKIMFSYNNKELIINETVPNRFSPKSPDKAHLNLHINSLELGDSAVYFCASSHRGFDIQYFGAGTRLSVL.

The sample holds a few counts of this clonotype. This chain links TRBV10-3 with TRBJ2-1, with D uncertain. CDR3 length: 15 amino acids. The V end was cut by 3 bases, the J end by 3 bases, with 12 bases between. From germline, CDR1 is ENHRY and CDR2 SYGVKD. The CDR3 region is CAISDRVGLYNEQFF. CDR3 nucleotide sequence: TGTGCCATCAGTGACAGAGTCGGGCTCTACAATGAGCAGTTCTTC.

This clonotype was counted only a few times. The chain employs TRBV6-6 and TRBJ1-5, with D maybe TRBD1 (6 bases). Deletions cut 5 bases from V and 5 bases from J, with 10 bases between. This CDR3 contains 13 residues. CDR1 and CDR2 from the germline V gene are MNHNY and SVGAGI (reference sequence). CDR3 in amino acids: CASSRQVDQPQHF. The CDR3 coding sequence is TGTGCCAGCAGTCGACAGGTAGATCAGCCCCAGCATTTT.

The chain links TRBV20-1 to TRBJ2-5, with TRBD2 matching over 14 bases. Germline V gene data show CDR1 as DFQATT and CDR2 as SNEGSKA (reference sequence). V gave up 4 bases and J gave up 5 bases; unmatched junction bases: 6. The CDR3 extends over 15 amino acids. The CDR3 protein is CSAKTSGGALETQYF. DNA for the CDR3: TGCAGTGCTAAGACTAGCGGGGGGGCCTTGGAGACCCAGTACTTC.

The chain has TRBV6-5 and TRBJ1-1; D may be TRBD1 (6 bases). CDR3 length: 13 residues. The germline V gene encodes CDR1 MNHEY and CDR2 SVGAGI. V was cut by 8 bases and J by 1 base, with 11 bases left in between. This CDR3 reads CASHRDPNTEAFF. CDR3 nucleotides: TGTGCCAGCCACAGGGACCCGAACACTGAAGCTTTCTTT.

Details on this clonotype: One end of the junction varies from germline; a read error may be responsible. The rearrangement joins TRBV25-1 to TRBJ2-3; 7 nucleotides match TRBD2. The V gene's germline CDR1 is MGHDK and CDR2 SYGVNS. The CDR3 runs to 17 residues. The CDR3 region has the DNA TGTGACAGCAGCCCCCAAGGACGCGGGAGTCCCACAGATACGCAGTATTTT. It translates to CDSSPQGRGSPTDTQYF. The full variable domain, its missing parts supplied by reference TRBV25-1 and TRBJ2-3, is EADIYQTPRYLVIGTGKKITLECSQTMGHDKMYWYQQDPGMELHLIHYSYGVNSTEKGDLSSESTVSRIRTEHFPLTLESARPSHTSQYLCDSSPQGRGSPTDTQYFGPGTRLTVL.

The V call is TRBV12-3 or TRBV12-4, the J call TRBJ1-6, with a possible D match to TRBD1 (5 bases). V lost 0 bases and J 10 bases, leaving 10 bases between the germline ends. This CDR3 has 14 residues. Here the CDR3 DNA reads TGTGCCAGCAGTTTAGCCAGGGAAGGCTCACCCCTCCACTTT. The encoded protein is CASSLAREGSPLHF.